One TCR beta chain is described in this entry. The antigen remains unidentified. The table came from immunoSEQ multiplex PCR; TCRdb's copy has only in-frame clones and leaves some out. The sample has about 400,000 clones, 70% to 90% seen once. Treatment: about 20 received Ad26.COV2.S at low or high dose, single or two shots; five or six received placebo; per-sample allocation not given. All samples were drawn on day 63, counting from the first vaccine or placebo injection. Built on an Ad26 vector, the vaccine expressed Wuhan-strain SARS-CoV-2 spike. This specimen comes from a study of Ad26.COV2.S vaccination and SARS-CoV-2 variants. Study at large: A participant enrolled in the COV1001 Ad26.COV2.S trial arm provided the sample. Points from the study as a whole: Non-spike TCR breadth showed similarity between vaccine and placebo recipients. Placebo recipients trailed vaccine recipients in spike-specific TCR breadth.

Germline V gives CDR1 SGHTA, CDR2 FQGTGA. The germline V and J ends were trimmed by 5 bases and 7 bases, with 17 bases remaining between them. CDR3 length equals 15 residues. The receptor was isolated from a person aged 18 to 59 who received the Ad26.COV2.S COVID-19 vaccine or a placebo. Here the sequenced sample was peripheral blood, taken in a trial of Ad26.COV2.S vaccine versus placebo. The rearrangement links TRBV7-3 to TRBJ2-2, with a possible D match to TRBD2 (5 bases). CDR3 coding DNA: TGTGCCAGCAGCCGCGCGGGTTTGTCTGGCGGGGAGCTGTTTTTT. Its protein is CASSRAGLSGGELFF.